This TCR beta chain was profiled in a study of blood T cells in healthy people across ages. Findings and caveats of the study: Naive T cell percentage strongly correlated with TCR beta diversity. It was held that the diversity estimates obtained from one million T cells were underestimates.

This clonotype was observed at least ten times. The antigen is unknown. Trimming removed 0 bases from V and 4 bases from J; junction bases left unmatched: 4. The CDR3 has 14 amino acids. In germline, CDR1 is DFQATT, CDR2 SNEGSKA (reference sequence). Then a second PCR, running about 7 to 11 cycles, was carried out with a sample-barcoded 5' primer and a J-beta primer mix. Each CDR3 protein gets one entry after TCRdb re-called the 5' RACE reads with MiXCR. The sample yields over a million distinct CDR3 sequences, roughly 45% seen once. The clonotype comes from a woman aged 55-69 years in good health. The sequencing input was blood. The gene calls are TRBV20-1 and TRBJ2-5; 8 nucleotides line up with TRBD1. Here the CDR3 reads CSARESRGRETQYF. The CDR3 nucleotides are TGCAGTGCTAGAGAAAGCAGGGGGCGAGAGACCCAGTACTTC.